The present T cell receptor beta chain was sequenced within a study of T cell changes during pregnancy in multiple sclerosis. Profiling relied on immunoSEQ multiplex PCR, and the TCRdb table lists in-frame clones only, not all of them. The profile shows 68,000 or so clones, roughly nine tenths of them singletons. V lost 3 bases, J lost 0 bases, and 18 bases lay in between. CDR1 and CDR2 (germline): SGHDN, FVKESK. The CDR3 is 17 amino acids. The rearrangement joins TRBV14 to TRBJ2-7, with D tentatively TRBD1 (6 bases). The sequences come from peripheral blood, collected in the second trimester of pregnancy. This TCR came from a female donor with multiple sclerosis, enrolled in a pregnancy study. This chain's CDR3 is CASSQTGQGIFSYEQYF. The DNA of the CDR3 is TGTGCCAGCAGCCAGACGGGGCAGGGGATCTTCTCCTACGAGCAGTACTTC.